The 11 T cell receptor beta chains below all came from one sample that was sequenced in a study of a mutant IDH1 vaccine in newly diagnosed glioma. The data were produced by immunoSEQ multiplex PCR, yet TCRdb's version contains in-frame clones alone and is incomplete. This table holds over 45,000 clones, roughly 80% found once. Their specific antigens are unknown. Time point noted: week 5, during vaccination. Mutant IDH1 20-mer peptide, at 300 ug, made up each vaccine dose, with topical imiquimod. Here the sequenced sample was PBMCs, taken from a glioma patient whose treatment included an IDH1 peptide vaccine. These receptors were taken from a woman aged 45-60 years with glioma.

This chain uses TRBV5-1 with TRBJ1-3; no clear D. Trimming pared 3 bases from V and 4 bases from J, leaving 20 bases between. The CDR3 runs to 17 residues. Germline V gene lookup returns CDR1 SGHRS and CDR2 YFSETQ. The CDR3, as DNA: TGCGCCAGCAGCTCCCTGGACGGAGGATCGGGCGGAAACACCATATATTTT. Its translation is CASSSLDGGSGGNTIYF.

The CDR3 is CASPGLLNTEAFF. The CDR3 DNA reads as TGTGCCAGCCCGGGACTCTTGAACACTGAAGCTTTCTTT. The rearrangement joins TRBV5-8 to TRBJ1-1, with D possibly being TRBD1 (5 bases). The CDR3 is 13 amino acids. Germline V CDR1 and CDR2: SGHTS, YDEGEE. V lost 7 bases and J lost 0, with 10 bases in between.

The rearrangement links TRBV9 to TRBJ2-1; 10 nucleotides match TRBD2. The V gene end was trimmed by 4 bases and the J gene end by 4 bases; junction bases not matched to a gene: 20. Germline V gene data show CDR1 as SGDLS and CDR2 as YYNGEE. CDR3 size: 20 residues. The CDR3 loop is CASSPLLGRQRGGPYNEQFF. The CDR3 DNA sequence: TGTGCCAGCAGCCCCCTCCTAGGACGACAGCGGGGGGGCCCTTACAATGAGCAGTTCTTC.

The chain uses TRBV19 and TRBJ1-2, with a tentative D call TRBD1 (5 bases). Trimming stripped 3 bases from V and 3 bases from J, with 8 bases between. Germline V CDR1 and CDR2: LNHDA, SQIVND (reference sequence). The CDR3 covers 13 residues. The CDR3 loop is CASSIGRDYGYTF. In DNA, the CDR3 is TGTGCCAGTAGTATCGGCAGGGACTATGGCTACACCTTC.

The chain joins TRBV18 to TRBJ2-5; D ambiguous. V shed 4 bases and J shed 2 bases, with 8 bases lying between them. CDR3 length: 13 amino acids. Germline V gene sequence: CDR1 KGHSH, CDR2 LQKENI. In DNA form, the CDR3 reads TGTGCCAGCTCACTCGACCAACAAGAGACCCAGTACTTC. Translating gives CASSLDQQETQYF.

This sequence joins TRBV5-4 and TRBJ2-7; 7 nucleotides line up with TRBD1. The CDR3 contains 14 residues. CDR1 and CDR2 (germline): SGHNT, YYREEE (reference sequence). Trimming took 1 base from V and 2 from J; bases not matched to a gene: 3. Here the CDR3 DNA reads TGTGCCAGCAGCTTGAGGGACAGCCCCTACGAGCAGTACTTC. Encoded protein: CASSLRDSPYEQYF. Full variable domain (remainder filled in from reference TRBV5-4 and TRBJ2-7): ETGVTQSPTHLIKTRGQQVTLRCSSQSGHNTVSWYQQALGQGPQFIFQYYREEENGRGNFPPRFSGLQFPNYSSELNVNALELDDSALYLCASSLRDSPYEQYFGPGTRLTVT.

The CDR3 region has the DNA TGTGCCAGCAGCCCCGTGGTGGGATACGAGCAGTACTTC. Protein product: CASSPVVGYEQYF. This sequence joins TRBV5-4 and TRBJ2-7; D unresolved. Trimming cost V 4 bases and J 4 bases, with 12 bases left between them. CDR1 SGHNT and CDR2 YYREEE come from the germline V gene (reference sequence). The CDR3 spans 13 residues. The complete variable domain, with remaining parts taken from reference TRBV5-4 and TRBJ2-7, reads ETGVTQSPTHLIKTRGQQVTLRCSSQSGHNTVSWYQQALGQGPQFIFQYYREEENGRGNFPPRFSGLQFPNYSSELNVNALELDDSALYLCASSPVVGYEQYFGPGTRLTVT.

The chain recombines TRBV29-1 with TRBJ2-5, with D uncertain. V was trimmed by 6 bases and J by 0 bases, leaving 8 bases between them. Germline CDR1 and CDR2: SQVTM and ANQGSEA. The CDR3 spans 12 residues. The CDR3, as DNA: TGCAGCGTCGATGTGAACCAAGAGACCCAGTACTTC. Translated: CSVDVNQETQYF.

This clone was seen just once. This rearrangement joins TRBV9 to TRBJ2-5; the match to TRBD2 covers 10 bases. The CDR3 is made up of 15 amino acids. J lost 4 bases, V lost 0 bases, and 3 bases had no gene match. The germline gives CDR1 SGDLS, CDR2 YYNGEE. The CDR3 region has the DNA TGTGCCAGCAGCGTAGCGGCTAGCGGGGGAGAGACCCAGTACTTC. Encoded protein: CASSVAASGGETQYF.

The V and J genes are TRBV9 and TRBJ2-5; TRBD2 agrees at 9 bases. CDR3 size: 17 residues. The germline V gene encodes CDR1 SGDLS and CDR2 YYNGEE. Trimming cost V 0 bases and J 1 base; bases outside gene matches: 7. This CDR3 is CASSVAATSGLQETQYF. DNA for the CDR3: TGTGCCAGCAGCGTAGCTGCGACTAGCGGACTCCAAGAGACCCAGTACTTC.

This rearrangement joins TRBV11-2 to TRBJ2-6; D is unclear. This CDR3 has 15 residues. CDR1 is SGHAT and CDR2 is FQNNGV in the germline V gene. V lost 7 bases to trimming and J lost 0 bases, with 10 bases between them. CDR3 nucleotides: TGTGCCAGCACCCTAACACTCTCTGGGGCCAACGTCCTGACTTTC. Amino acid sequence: CASTLTLSGANVLTF.